These 30 T cell receptor beta chains came from one sample sequenced in a study of monozygotic twins with inflammatory bowel disease. TCRdb reworked the 5' RACE reads into one entry per CDR3 protein, no DNA. Here the sample table reports about 300,000 distinct CDR3 sequences. Sequencing was carried out using blood. These receptors all come from a human donor with ulcerative colitis or Crohn's disease, or a healthy co-twin of an affected twin (not recorded which).

The chain carries TRBV7-2 and TRBJ1-3; TCRdb indicates TRBD1, and absent DNA this call remains unverified. CDR3 length equals 17 residues. Looked up from germline, CDR1 is SGHTA and CDR2 is FQGNSA. The CDR3 spells CASSPRDSFLSGNTIYF. Full variable domain (missing parts from reference TRBV7-2 and TRBJ1-3): GAGVSQSPSNKVTEKGKDVELRCDPISGHTALYWYRQSLGQGLEFLIYFQGNSAPDKSGLPSDRFSAERTGGSVSTLTIQRTQQEDSAVYLCASSPRDSFLSGNTIYFGEGSWLTVV.

The rearrangement links TRBV7-2 to TRBJ2-2; TCRdb proposes TRBD1, but this gene call is untestable without DNA. This CDR3 contains 16 residues. Looked up from germline, CDR1 is SGHTA and CDR2 is FQGNSA. The CDR3 loop reads CASSRPRGLITGELFF. Full variable domain (remainder filled in from reference TRBV7-2 and TRBJ2-2): GAGVSQSPSNKVTEKGKDVELRCDPISGHTALYWYRQSLGQGLEFLIYFQGNSAPDKSGLPSDRFSAERTGGSVSTLTIQRTQQEDSAVYLCASSRPRGLITGELFFGEGSRLTVL.

The V and J genes are TRBV27 and TRBJ1-5. Per the germline V gene, CDR1 is MNHEY and CDR2 is SMNVEV (reference sequence). CDR3 length: 14 amino acids. CDR3 amino acids: CASSPRESNQPQHF.

The chain combines TRBV20-1 with TRBJ2-1. This CDR3 contains 12 residues. Germline V gives CDR1 DFQATT, CDR2 SNEGSKA (reference sequence). CDR3 protein: CSARWGSGEQFF.

The chain carries TRBV7-8 and TRBJ1-1. The CDR3 totals 13 residues. In germline, CDR1 is SGHVS, CDR2 FQNEAQ. CDR3 protein: CASRDAENTEAFF.

The chain couples TRBV30 to TRBJ2-6. The germline CDR1 and CDR2 sequences are GTSNPN and SVGIG (reference sequence). The CDR3 loop spans 14 amino acids. Here the CDR3 reads CAWSVQPGANVLTF.

The V call is TRBV18, the J call TRBJ2-7; TCRdb selects TRBD2, and the lack of DNA leaves this call unchecked. Per germline, CDR1 KGHSH and CDR2 LQKENI. CDR3 length: 15 amino acids. The CDR3 region is CASSPRARERNEQYF.

This chain joins TRBV5-1 and TRBJ2-4; TCRdb's assignment of TRBD2 cannot be checked, as there is no DNA. Germline CDR1 is SGHRS and CDR2 is YFSETQ. The CDR3 length is 15 residues. The CDR3 is CASSFEAGAEDIQYF.

The CDR3 is CSARDPNTRRRGTGELFF. This chain uses TRBV20-1 with TRBJ2-2; as DNA is missing, the TRBD1 call by TCRdb cannot be tested. Germline CDR1 and CDR2: DFQATT and SNEGSKA (reference sequence). This CDR3 contains 18 residues.

The V gene is TRBV4-3, the J gene TRBJ1-4. Germline assignment: CDR1 LGHNA and CDR2 YSLEER. CDR3 length: 15 residues. CDR3 loop: CASSQERLKNEKLFF.

This chain uses TRBV7-2 with TRBJ2-4; TCRdb gives TRBD2 as the D gene, but with no DNA this cannot be confirmed. The CDR3 sequence is 14 residues long. Per the germline V gene, CDR1 is SGHTA and CDR2 is FQGNSA. The chain's CDR3 is CASSPPPAGNIQYF. Full variable domain (outside the CDR3, taken from reference TRBV7-2 and TRBJ2-4): GAGVSQSPSNKVTEKGKDVELRCDPISGHTALYWYRQSLGQGLEFLIYFQGNSAPDKSGLPSDRFSAERTGGSVSTLTIQRTQQEDSAVYLCASSPPPAGNIQYFGAGTRLSVL.

V gene TRBV3-1 combines with J gene TRBJ2-3; TCRdb reports TRBD2, a call that lacks DNA to check it against. The CDR3 runs to 15 residues. The germline CDR1 and CDR2 sequences are LGHDT and YNNKEL (reference sequence). CDR3 in amino acids: CASSPGLPITDTQYF.

The chain links TRBV7-2 to TRBJ2-1; TCRdb picks TRBD2, but there is no DNA to check that call. Germline V CDR1 and CDR2: SGHTA, FQGNSA. This CDR3 has 14 residues. The CDR3 loop is CASSPRLAGALSFF.

The rearrangement joins TRBV3-1 to TRBJ2-1; TCRdb's D call of TRBD1 is untestable without DNA. This CDR3 has 13 residues. The V gene's germline CDR1 is LGHDT and CDR2 YNNKEL (reference sequence). CDR3 in amino acids: CASSQARDNEQFF.

This rearrangement joins TRBV19 to TRBJ2-2. The CDR3 is made up of 16 amino acids. Per the germline V gene, CDR1 is LNHDA and CDR2 is SQIVND (reference sequence). The CDR3 is CASSILSFANTGELFF.

The V call is TRBV19, the J call TRBJ1-5. Per germline, CDR1 LNHDA and CDR2 SQIVND (reference sequence). The CDR3 extends over 12 amino acids. This CDR3 reads CASNIRFGPQHF.

The CDR3 reads CASSVGVGRETQYF. V and J are TRBV9 and TRBJ2-5; TCRdb's D call of TRBD2 is untestable without DNA. CDR3 length equals 14 residues. CDR1 SGDLS and CDR2 YYNGEE come from the germline V gene.

The V and J genes are TRBV5-1 and TRBJ2-1; TCRdb's D call of TRBD2 is untestable without DNA. Germline CDR1 SGHRS, CDR2 YFSETQ. The CDR3 is 17 residues long. CDR3: CASSFGTSGRVSNEQFF.

The V call is TRBV7-9, the J call TRBJ2-1; checking the TCRdb D call of TRBD2 is not possible without DNA. In germline, CDR1 is SEHNR, CDR2 FQNEAQ (reference sequence). CDR3 size: 16 residues. The CDR3 region is CASSLTSGRGGNEQFF.

This chain's CDR3 is CASSLRKGGTGELFF. V is TRBV7-2 and J is TRBJ2-2; there is no DNA to check the TCRdb D call of TRBD2. The CDR3 contains 15 residues. The germline V gene has CDR1 SGHTA and CDR2 FQGNSA.

V usage is TRBV6-2 or TRBV6-3 and J usage is TRBJ2-2; the D call of TRBD1 rests on TCRdb alone, since no DNA is present to check it. This CDR3 has 15 amino acids. Germline V gene lookup returns CDR1 MNHEY and CDR2 SVGEGT. This CDR3 is CASSPWRVNTGELFF.

The chain combines TRBV12-3 or TRBV12-4 with TRBJ2-7; the D call from TCRdb, TRBD2, cannot be confirmed without DNA. CDR3 length: 15 amino acids. The CDR3 loop is CASSLQGQARYEQYF.

The V gene is TRBV14, the J gene TRBJ1-2. Germline loops: CDR1 SGHDN, CDR2 FVKESK. The length of the CDR3 is 14 residues. The CDR3 sequence: CASSQDLGTGGYTF.

The chain carries TRBV18 and TRBJ1-1; lacking DNA, the TRBD1 call made by TCRdb goes unchecked. The CDR3 sequence is 14 residues long. Looked up from germline, CDR1 is KGHSH and CDR2 is LQKENI. CDR3 region: CASSPSTGNTEAFF.

The genes are TRBV7-9 and TRBJ1-4; TCRdb lists TRBD1, though no DNA is available to test this call. Germline CDR1 reads SEHNR; CDR2 reads FQNEAQ (reference sequence). CDR3 length: 16 residues. CDR3 region: CASSSPLGQGDEKLFF.

This sequence joins TRBV20-1 and TRBJ1-1; TCRdb's D call of TRBD1 is untestable without DNA. From germline, CDR1 is DFQATT and CDR2 SNEGSKA (reference sequence). CDR3 length equals 13 residues. The CDR3 reads CSARGRGNTEAFF.

The chain employs TRBV5-1 and TRBJ2-5; TCRdb proposes TRBD1, but this gene call is untestable without DNA. Germline V gene data show CDR1 as SGHRS and CDR2 as YFSETQ. CDR3 length: 14 residues. The CDR3 reads CASSGGGPQETQYF. The full variable domain, completed using reference TRBV5-1 and TRBJ2-5, is KAGVTQTPRYLIKTRGQQVTLSCSPISGHRSVSWYQQTPGQGLQFLFEYFSETQRNKGNFPGRFSGRQFSNSRSEMNVSTLELGDSALYLCASSGGGPQETQYFGPGTRLLVL.

This sequence joins TRBV30 and TRBJ1-5. The CDR3 is 13 amino acids. Germline V gene sequence: CDR1 GTSNPN, CDR2 SVGIG (reference sequence). The CDR3 reads CAWNQKQNQPQHF.

The chain has TRBV7-9 and TRBJ2-2; the D call of TRBD2 rests on TCRdb alone, since no DNA is present to check it. There are 16 residues in the CDR3. The germline V gene has CDR1 SEHNR and CDR2 FQNEAQ (reference sequence). The CDR3 is CASSSRSGRNTGELFF.

V usage is TRBV9 and J usage is TRBJ2-3. Per germline, CDR1 SGDLS and CDR2 YYNGEE. This CDR3 is built from 13 residues. This CDR3 reads CASSDSGADTQYF.